This T cell receptor beta chain stems from a study of T cell responses to AZD1222 COVID-19 vaccine. About the study: Second doses at about 4 or about 12 weeks were pooled. Study findings and constraints: Across spike, vaccine-associated CD4 TCRs were found, dominant at 160-218 and 743-854. A mostly white British donor set with more females was recruited, and clonal diversity was possibly underestimated. Reportedly, close to half of spike-specific TCRs are directed against unmutated variant regions.

TCRdb keeps only in-frame clones here, not all; method: immunoSEQ multiplex PCR. The table includes about 120,000 clones, roughly nine tenths detected once. Turning to this clone: As yet, its antigen is unknown.

Per germline, CDR1 LGHDT and CDR2 YNNKEL (reference sequence). With 1 base removed from V and 4 bases from J, the gap between germline ends came to 11 bases. The CDR3 has 15 residues. This sequence originates from an adult in good health. The sample in question was peripheral blood, obtained on day 0 of AZD1222 vaccination. J is TRBJ2-1 and V is TRBV3-1 (or the pseudogene TRBV3-2); a weak D match, TRBD2 (5 bases). The CDR3 loop reads CASSQGTGPYNEQFF. In nucleotides, the CDR3 is TGTGCCAGCAGCCAAGGGACTGGCCCGTACAATGAGCAGTTCTTC.